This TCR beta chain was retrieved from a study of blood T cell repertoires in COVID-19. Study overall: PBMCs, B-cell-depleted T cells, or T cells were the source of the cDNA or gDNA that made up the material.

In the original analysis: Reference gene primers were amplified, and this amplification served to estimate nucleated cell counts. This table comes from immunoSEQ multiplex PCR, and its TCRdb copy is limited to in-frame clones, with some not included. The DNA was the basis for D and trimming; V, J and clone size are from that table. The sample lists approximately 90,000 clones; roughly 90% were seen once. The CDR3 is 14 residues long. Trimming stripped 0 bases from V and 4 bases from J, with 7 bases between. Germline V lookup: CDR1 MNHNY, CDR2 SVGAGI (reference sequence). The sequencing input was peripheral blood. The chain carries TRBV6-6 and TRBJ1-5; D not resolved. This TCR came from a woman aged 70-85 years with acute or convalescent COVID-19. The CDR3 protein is CASSYSGGNQPQHF. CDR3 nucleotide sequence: TGTGCCAGCAGTTACTCGGGAGGGAATCAGCCCCAGCATTTT.